This TCR beta chain was obtained from a study of T cells after yellow fever vaccination (dated by TCRdb to between 2018 and 2020). For the study in its entirety: The SMART-Seq v4 Ultra Low Input RNA kit was used to prepare libraries from fractions with low cell numbers. Bulk TCR alpha and beta repertoires were sequenced longitudinally to track T-cell clones before and after primary and booster YFV17D yellow fever vaccination. Two healthy male donors, one aged 18 to 30 and one aged 30 to 40 years, were included in the cohort. Blood was drawn at multiple timepoints before and after primary and secondary immunization, with bulk PBMC replicates and cell subsets isolated. Here is what the overall study found, with its caveats: Computational filtering was needed because FACS-sorted repertoires could contain abundant contaminating clonotypes from the bulk population. Compared with the primary T-cell response, the secondary T-cell response was faster but weaker, reaching its peak on day 5 rather than on day 15. A small fraction of clonotypes showed up in both the CD4 and CD8 compartments, probably as a result of convergent recombination. Most clones expanded after primary vaccination (approximately 95% of CD4 and roughly 88% of CD8) were re-detected after the booster, suggesting that broad memory maintenance occurred. Only two donors were included in the study, so the extent to which the findings can be generalized is limited.

V and J are truncated by 6 bases and 0 bases respectively, leaving an intervening sequence of 13 bases. The CDR3 numbers 14 residues from cysteine through phenylalanine. The sequence is cut down to CDR3 DNA, 42 bases in frame from base 1. Taken from the germline V gene, the CDR1 and CDR2 loops are SGHDT and YYEEEE. TCR cDNA was synthesized by 5'RACE template switching, through which a universal primer site and unique molecular identifiers were introduced. cDNA synthesis was primed from both the TCR alpha and TCR beta constant segments. Libraries were amplified in two PCR steps, with sample barcodes and sequencing adapters added in the second step. Sequencing of the libraries was done on either Illumina HiSeq 2500 (2x100 bp) or NovaSeq (2x150 bp). The paper's data handling went like this. Reads were demultiplexed and collapsed into UMI consensus sequences with MIGEC, and V(D)J alignment was performed with MiXCR. Vaccine-responding clonotypes were identified with edgeR using replicate PBMC samples, with FDR below 0.01 and a log2 fold change above 5 up to day 15 being required. CD4 or CD8 identity was assigned to each bulk clonotype according to whether the clonotype was present at higher abundance in the sequenced CD4 repertoire or the sequenced CD8 repertoire. TCRdb trimmed public reads at Q25 via fastp, called clones via MiXCR and kept in-frame beta chains. Each record represents a unique CDR3 protein, reported with the most common genes and DNA among its rows. The V and J calls shown here were made by TCRdb, not taken from the authors' results. The sample profile shows 110,000 to 150,000 distinct CDR3 sequences; less than 8.5% of them were found once. Jointly, the top ten make up more than 0.6% of the sample.

This specimen's treatment or condition label, per the study, means: live attenuated yellow fever vaccine strain. A standard Ficoll-Paque protocol was used to isolate PBMCs from peripheral blood. Dynabeads CD4 and CD8 positive selection kits were used to isolate CD4 and CD8 T-cell fractions. TriZol was used to extract RNA from bulk PBMCs, from CD4 and CD8 fractions, and from dextramer-positive and dextramer-negative fractions. With regard to this clonotype: No antigen is known for it. Base-call qualities are not available, and no considerably larger clone is one nucleotide away.

This receptor was obtained from a man aged 25 to 40 who received the YFV17D yellow fever vaccine. The sequenced sample was CD4+ T cells sorted from PBMCs, obtained 10 days after the yellow fever booster vaccination. The chain is encoded by TRBV5-6 joined to TRBJ2-7, with the D gene uncertain. The DNA is TGTGCCAGCATTTCTCGCCCATCCTCCTACGAGCAGTACTTC. This encodes CASISRPSSYEQYF.